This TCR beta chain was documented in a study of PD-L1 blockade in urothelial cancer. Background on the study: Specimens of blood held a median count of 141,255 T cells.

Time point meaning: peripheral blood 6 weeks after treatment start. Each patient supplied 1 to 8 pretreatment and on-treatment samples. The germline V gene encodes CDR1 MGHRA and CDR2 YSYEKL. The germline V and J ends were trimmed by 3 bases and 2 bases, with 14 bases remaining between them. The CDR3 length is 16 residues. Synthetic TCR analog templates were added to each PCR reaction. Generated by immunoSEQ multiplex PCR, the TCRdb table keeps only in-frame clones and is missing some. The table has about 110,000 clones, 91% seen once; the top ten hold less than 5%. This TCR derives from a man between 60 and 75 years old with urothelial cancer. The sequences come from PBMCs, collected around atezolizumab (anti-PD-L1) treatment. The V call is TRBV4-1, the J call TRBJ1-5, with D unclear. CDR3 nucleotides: TGCGCCAGCAGCCATCCGTCGCTAGACGGCAATCAGCCCCAGCATTTT. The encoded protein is CASSHPSLDGNQPQHF.